Detailed here is one T cell receptor (beta chain). This entry comes from a study of control samples from healthy donors and cancer patients. This CDR3 spans 15 amino acids. The V gene's germline CDR1 is MNHEY and CDR2 SVGAGI. The V gene end was trimmed by 8 bases and the J gene end by 3 bases; junction bases not matched to a gene: 11. Some clones are missing from TCRdb's copy, which holds only in-frame ones; the method was immunoSEQ multiplex PCR. The data hold 35,000 to 45,000 clones, with 70% to 90% observed a single time. This clonotype was sampled from a man between 60 and 75 years old in good health. This chain connects TRBV6-5 to TRBJ1-2, with 8 bases lining up with TRBD1. Sequenced sample: blood. The CDR3: CASALGQGGDYGYTF. The CDR3 DNA sequence: TGTGCCAGCGCCCTTGGACAGGGTGGGGACTATGGCTACACCTTC.